This TCR beta chain emerged from a study of CD8 T cells in Susac syndrome. The authors reverse transcribed roughly 0.5 to 1 ug RNA with random hexamers. TCRdb called the immunoSEQ multiplex PCR reads again in MiXCR, with one record for every CDR3 protein. This table holds about 180,000 distinct CDR3 sequences, approximately 95% found once. Blood CD8+ and CD4+ T cells underwent high-throughput TCR beta sequencing. The CDR3 is 16 residues long. CDR1 GTSNPN and CDR2 SVGIG come from the germline V gene (reference sequence). V was trimmed by 0 bases and J by 5 bases, leaving 19 bases between them. Source material: CD4+ T cells from PBMCs. The chain couples TRBV30 to TRBJ1-1; tentative D call: TRBD1 (5 bases). The clonotype was recovered from a human donor with multiple sclerosis. The DNA for the CDR3 is TGTGCCTGGAGTGTTCCCCCCCCGGGGCGGCGGACTGAAGCTTTCTTT. Residues: CAWSVPPPGRRTEAFF.